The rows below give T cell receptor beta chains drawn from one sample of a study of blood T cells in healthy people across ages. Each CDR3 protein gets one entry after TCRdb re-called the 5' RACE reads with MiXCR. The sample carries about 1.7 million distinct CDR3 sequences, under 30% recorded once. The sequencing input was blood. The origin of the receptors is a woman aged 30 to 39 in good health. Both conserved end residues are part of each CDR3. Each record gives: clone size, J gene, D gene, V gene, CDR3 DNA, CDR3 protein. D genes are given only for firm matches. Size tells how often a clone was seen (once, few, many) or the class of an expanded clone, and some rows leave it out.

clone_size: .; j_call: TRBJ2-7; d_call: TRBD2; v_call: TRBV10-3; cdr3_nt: TGTGCCATCAGTCTGGTAGCGGGCGGGGGGGAGCAGTACTTC; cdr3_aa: CAISLVAGGGEQYF
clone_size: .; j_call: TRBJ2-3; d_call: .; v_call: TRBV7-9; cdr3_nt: TGTGCCAGCAGCTTAGTTGCCAACACAGATACGCAGTATTTT; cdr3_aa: CASSLVANTDTQYF
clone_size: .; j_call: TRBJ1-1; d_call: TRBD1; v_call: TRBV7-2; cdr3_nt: TGTGCCAGCAGATTTGACAGGGCAACTGAAGCTTTCTTT; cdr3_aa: CASRFDRATEAFF
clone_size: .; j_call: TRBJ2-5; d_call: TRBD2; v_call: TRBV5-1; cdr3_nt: TGCGCCAGCAGCTTGGCCGGTTTAGCGGGAATGGATACCCAGTACTTC; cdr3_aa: CASSLAGLAGMDTQYF
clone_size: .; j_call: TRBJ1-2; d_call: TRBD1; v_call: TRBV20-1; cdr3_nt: TGCAGTGCTATGGGGACAGGAGGCGGTGGCCACACCTTC; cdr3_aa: CSAMGTGGGGHTF
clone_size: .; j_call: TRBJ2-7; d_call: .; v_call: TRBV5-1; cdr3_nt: TGCGCCAGCAGCTGGGCCACAGGCCTAGACGAGCAGTACTTC; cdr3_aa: CASSWATGLDEQYF
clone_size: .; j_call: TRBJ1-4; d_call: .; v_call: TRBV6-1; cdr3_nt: TGTGCCAGCAGTGCCGGGGGGACTAAAAAGGGGAAACTGTTTTTT; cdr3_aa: CASSAGGTKKGKLFF
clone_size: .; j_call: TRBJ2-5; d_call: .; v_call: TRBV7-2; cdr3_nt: TGTGCCAGCAGTTTAACGGCGGGTCAAGAGGCCCAGTACTTC; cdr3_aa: CASSLTAGQEAQYF
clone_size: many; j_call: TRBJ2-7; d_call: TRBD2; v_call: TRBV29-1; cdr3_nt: TGCAGCGTTGGGGGTTCAGCGGGGAACTACGAGCAGTACTTC; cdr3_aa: CSVGGSAGNYEQYF
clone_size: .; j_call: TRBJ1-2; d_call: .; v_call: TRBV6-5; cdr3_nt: TGTGCCAGCAGCTTGGACTACGCGGGGGGCTACACCTTC; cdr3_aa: CASSLDYAGGYTF
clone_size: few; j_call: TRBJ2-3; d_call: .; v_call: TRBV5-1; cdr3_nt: TGCGCCAGCAGCCCCGGGTATGCATCTCGCACAGATACGCAGTATTTT; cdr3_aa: CASSPGYASRTDTQYF
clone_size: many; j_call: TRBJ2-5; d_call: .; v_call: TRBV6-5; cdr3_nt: TGTGCCAGCAGTTCTCTCCGGAGGGTTAGGGAGACCCAGTACTTC; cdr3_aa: CASSSLRRVRETQYF
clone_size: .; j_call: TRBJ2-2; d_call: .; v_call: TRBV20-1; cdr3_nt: TGCAGTGCTAGGCGAGACATTCGGACCGGGGAGCTGTTTTTT; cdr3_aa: CSARRDIRTGELFF
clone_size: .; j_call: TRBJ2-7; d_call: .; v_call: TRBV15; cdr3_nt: TGTGCCACCAGCAGGGACGTCAAGGGCGAGCAGTACTTC; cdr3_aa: CATSRDVKGEQYF
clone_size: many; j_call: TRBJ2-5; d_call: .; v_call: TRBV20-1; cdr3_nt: TGCAGTGCTAGAATGCGGCTGGTACAAGAGACCCAGTACTTC; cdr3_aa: CSARMRLVQETQYF
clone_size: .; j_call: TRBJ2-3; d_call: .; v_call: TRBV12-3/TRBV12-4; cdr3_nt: TGTGCCAGCAGCCTAGCTTGGGGTCAGGGTACAGATACGCAGTATTTT; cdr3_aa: CASSLAWGQGTDTQYF
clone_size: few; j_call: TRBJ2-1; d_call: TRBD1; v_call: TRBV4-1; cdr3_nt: TGCGCCAGCAGCCAACCTCGTTACAGGGGGAGCTCCTACAATGAGCAGTTCTTC; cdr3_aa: CASSQPRYRGSSYNEQFF
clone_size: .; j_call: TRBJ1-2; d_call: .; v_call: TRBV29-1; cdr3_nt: TGCAGCGTTCTTGGGGTAGGCTATGGCTACACCTTC; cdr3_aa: CSVLGVGYGYTF
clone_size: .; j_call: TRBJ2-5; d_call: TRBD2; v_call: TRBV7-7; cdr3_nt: TGTGCCAGCAGCTTGGGAGGGTATAAAGAGACCCAGTACTTC; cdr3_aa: CASSLGGYKETQYF
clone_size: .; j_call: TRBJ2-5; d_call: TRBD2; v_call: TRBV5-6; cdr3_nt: TGTGCCAGCAGTCGGCGACTAGCGGGAGGTAAAGAGACCCAGTACTTC; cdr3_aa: CASSRRLAGGKETQYF
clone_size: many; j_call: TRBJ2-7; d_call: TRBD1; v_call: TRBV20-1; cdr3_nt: TGCAGTGCTAGATCCGGGACAGGGGGCTACGAGCAGTACTTC; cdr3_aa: CSARSGTGGYEQYF
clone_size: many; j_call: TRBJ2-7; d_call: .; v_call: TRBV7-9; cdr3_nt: TGTGCCAGCAGCTTAAGCCCCCACGAGGGTTCCTACGAGCAGTACTTC; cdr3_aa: CASSLSPHEGSYEQYF
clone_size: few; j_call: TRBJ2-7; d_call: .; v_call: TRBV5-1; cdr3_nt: TGCGCCAGCAGCCCTTACGGGGACGGGCAGTACTTC; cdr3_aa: CASSPYGDGQYF
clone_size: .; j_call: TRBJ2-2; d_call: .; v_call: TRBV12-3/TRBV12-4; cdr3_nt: TGTGCCAGCAACCCGACAGAGAACACCGGGGAGCTGTTTTTT; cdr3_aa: CASNPTENTGELFF
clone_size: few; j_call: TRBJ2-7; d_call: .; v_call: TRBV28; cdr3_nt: TGTACCAGCAGTTTAGGTGGGTTCGAGCAGTACTTC; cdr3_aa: CTSSLGGFEQYF
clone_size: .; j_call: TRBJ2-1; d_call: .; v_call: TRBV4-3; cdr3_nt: TGCGCCAGCAGCCAAGACGGGAACCAAGAGACCCAGTTCTTC; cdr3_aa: CASSQDGNQETQFF
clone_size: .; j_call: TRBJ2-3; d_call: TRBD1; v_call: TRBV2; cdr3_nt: TGTGCCAGCAGTAAGACAGGGATTGGAGGTGATACGCAGTATTTT; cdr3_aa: CASSKTGIGGDTQYF
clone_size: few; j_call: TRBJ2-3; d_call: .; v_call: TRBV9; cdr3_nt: TGTGCCAGCAGCGGAGCGCCTTCGGGACCCCATAGCACAGATACGCAGTATTTT; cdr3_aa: CASSGAPSGPHSTDTQYF
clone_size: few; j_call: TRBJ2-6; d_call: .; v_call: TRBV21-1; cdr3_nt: TGTGCCAGCAGCTGCCGACCCGGACAGCCAACGAGCTCTGGGGCCAACGTCCTGACTTTC; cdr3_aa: CASSCRPGQPTSSGANVLTF
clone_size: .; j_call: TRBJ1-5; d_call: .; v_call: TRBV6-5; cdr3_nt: TGTGCCAGCAGTTACCTAGGAACCAATCAGCCCCAGCATTTT; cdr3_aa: CASSYLGTNQPQHF
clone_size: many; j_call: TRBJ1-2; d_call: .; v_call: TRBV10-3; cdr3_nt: TGTGCCATCAGTCCAAGGGACTTGGATGGCTACACCTTC; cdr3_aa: CAISPRDLDGYTF
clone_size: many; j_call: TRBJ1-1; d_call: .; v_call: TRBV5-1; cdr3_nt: TGCGCCAGCAGCTTGGAATCCAACACTGAAGCTTTCTTT; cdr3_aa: CASSLESNTEAFF
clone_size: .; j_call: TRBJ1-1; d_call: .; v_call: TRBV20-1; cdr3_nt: TGCAGTGCTAGACCTAGGAGCATGAACACTGAAGCTTTCTTT; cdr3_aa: CSARPRSMNTEAFF
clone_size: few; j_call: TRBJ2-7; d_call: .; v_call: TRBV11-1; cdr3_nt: TGTGCCAGCAGCTTAAACGGTTTCGTCAACTCCTACGAGCAGTACTTC; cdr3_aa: CASSLNGFVNSYEQYF
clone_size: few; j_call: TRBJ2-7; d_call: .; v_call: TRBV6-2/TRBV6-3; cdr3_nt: TGTGCCAGCAGTTACTCGGGCCACTCCTACGAGCAGTACTTC; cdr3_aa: CASSYSGHSYEQYF
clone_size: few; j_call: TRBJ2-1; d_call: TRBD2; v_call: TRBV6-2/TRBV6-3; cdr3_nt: TGTGCCAGCAGTTACTCTACTAGCGGGAGGGCCGCGGACAATGAGCAGTTCTTC; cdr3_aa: CASSYSTSGRAADNEQFF
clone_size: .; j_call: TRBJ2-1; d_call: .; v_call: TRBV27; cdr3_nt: TGTGCCAGCAGTTTGAGAGGATACTACAATGAGCAGTTCTTC; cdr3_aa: CASSLRGYYNEQFF
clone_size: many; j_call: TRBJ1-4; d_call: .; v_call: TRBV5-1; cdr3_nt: TGCGCCAGCAGCTTGGGTCAGGGTAATGAAAAACTGTTTTTT; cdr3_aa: CASSLGQGNEKLFF
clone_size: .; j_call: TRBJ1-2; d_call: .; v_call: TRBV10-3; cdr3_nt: TGTGCCATCGGTAACCCCTTCTATGGCTACACCTTC; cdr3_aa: CAIGNPFYGYTF
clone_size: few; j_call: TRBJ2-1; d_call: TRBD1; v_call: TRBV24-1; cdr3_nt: TGTGCCACCAGCCTCGCCGGGACAGGGAGAAATGAGCAGTTCTTC; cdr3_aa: CATSLAGTGRNEQFF
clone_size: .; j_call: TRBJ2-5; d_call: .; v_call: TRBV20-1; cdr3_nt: TGCAGTGCTAGAGAGAGGAGGGAGACCCAGTACTTC; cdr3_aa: CSARERRETQYF
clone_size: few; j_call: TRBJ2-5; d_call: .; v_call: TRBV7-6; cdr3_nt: TGTGCCAGCAGACCCTCGACAGGAGGACCTGACTACGGGCAAGAGACCCAGTACTTC; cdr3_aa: CASRPSTGGPDYGQETQYF